These 24 T cell receptor beta chains came from one sample sequenced in a study of vaccination effects on CD4 cells after COVID-19. These receptors' targets are unknown. After roughly eleven days in culture, the CD4+ T cells were isolated. Only in-frame clones appear in the TCRdb table, and some are missing; sequencing was by immunoSEQ multiplex PCR. The sample includes 40,000 to 55,000 clones, 60% to 80% seen only once; the top ten take 8.5% to 10%. The sequenced sample was CD4+ T cells from PBMCs cultured without peptide, obtained before COVID-19 vaccination. The receptors originated from a human donor who had a prior SARS-CoV-2 infection.

The CDR3 DNA reads TGTGCCAGCAGTTATAGGGGGCTTGGTAATTCACCCCTCCACTTT. Encoded protein: CASSYRGLGNSPLHF. The chain recombines TRBV6-6 with TRBJ1-6; TRBD1 matches 7 bases. This CDR3 region has 15 residues. CDR1 and CDR2 from the germline V gene are MNHNY and SVGAGI (reference sequence). V lost 3 bases and J lost 6; bases outside the gene matches: 5.

The chain couples TRBV18 to TRBJ1-2, with D hard to call. Germline V gene sequence: CDR1 KGHSH, CDR2 LQKENI. The CDR3 has 14 residues. V was cut by 3 bases and J by 2 bases, with 10 bases left in between. The CDR3 nucleotides read TGTGCCAGCTCACCTAATGTCCCGAACTATGGCTACACCTTC. Protein product: CASSPNVPNYGYTF.

The gene calls are TRBV18 and TRBJ1-6; D gene ambiguous. The CDR3 runs 14 residues. CDR1 is KGHSH and CDR2 is LQKENI in the germline V gene. V was pared by 1 base and J by 7 bases, with 8 bases between. CDR3 sequence: CASSPLTGNSPLHF. CDR3 nucleotide sequence: TGTGCCAGCTCACCACTGACTGGAAATTCACCCCTCCACTTT.

This clone was counted a few times. The rearrangement joins TRBV28 to TRBJ1-5; D ambiguous. The CDR3 extends over 12 amino acids. The V gene's germline CDR1 is MDHEN and CDR2 SYDVKM. Trimming stripped 5 bases from V and 7 bases from J, with 9 bases between. The CDR3 sequence: CASSPNGQPQHF. The DNA of the CDR3 is TGTGCCAGCAGTCCCAATGGGCAGCCCCAGCATTTT.

Only a few counts were recorded for this clone. One end of the junction does not line up with germline, which may come from a read error. The chain employs TRBV6-1 and TRBJ2-7, with TRBD1 matching 7 bases. Germline CDR1 is MNHNS and CDR2 is SASEGT. The CDR3 contains 13 residues. The CDR3 region has the DNA TGTGCCAGCAGTGAAGCGAATGTATTCGGACAGGACTTC. Translation: CASSEANVFGQDF.

This CDR3 reads CASSPRQVEETQYF. CDR3 DNA sequence: TGTGCCAGCAGCCCCCGACAGGTCGAAGAGACCCAGTACTTC. The chain employs TRBV11-1 and TRBJ2-5; possibly TRBD1 for D (6 bases). CDR3 length: 14 residues. In germline, CDR1 is SGHAT, CDR2 FQDESV (reference sequence). Trimming took 5 bases from V and 3 from J, leaving 13 bases between them.

The chain carries TRBV5-5 and TRBJ1-5; D perhaps matches TRBD1 (6 bases). V was clipped by 2 bases and J by 5 bases, with 17 bases between them. Germline V gene data show CDR1 as SGHKS and CDR2 as YYEKEE (reference sequence). The CDR3 has 16 residues. As DNA, the CDR3 is TGTGCCAGCAGCTTAGCGCTAAACAGGGCCCATCAGCCCCAGCATTTT. This translates into CASSLALNRAHQPQHF. Based on the CDR3 plus reference TRBV5-5 and TRBJ1-5, the full variable domain is DAGVTQSPTHLIKTRGQQVTLRCSPISGHKSVSWYQQVLGQGPQFIFQYYEKEERGRGNFPDRFSARQFPNYSSELNVNALLLGDSALYLCASSLALNRAHQPQHFGDGTRLSIL.

The rearrangement joins TRBV5-1 to TRBJ1-1; weak D call: TRBD1 (5 bases). The CDR3 contains 13 residues. The germline V gene has CDR1 SGHRS and CDR2 YFSETQ. The V end lost 0 bases, the J end lost 6 bases, and 9 bases lay between the germline ends. CDR3 coding DNA: TGCGCCAGCAGCTTGGGCGGGGGGGCTGAAGCTTTCTTT. It encodes CASSLGGGAEAFF.

This clone was observed once. The CDR3 is CASTQELSTDTQYF. In DNA, the CDR3 is TGTGCCAGTACCCAGGAGCTGAGCACAGATACGCAGTATTTT. The chain is built from TRBV19 and TRBJ2-3; D not certain. CDR3 length: 14 residues. The ends were cut back, 7 bases at V and 0 bases at J, with 11 bases in the middle. Germline CDR1 LNHDA, CDR2 SQIVND (reference sequence).

The genes are TRBV2 and TRBJ2-5, with 11 bases aligning to TRBD1. The CDR3 is 15 amino acids. Trimming removed 5 bases from V and 5 bases from J; junction bases left unmatched: 7. Germline V gives CDR1 SNHLY, CDR2 FYNNEI. The DNA of the CDR3 is TGTGCCAGCAGTTGGGACAGGGGGTCGACGGAGACCCAGTACTTC. Its translation is CASSWDRGSTETQYF.

V and J are TRBV7-9 and TRBJ1-4; D is undetermined. CDR3 length equals 12 residues. Germline lookup yields CDR1 SEHNR and CDR2 FQNEAQ (reference sequence). Trimming removed 4 bases from V and 10 bases from J, with 10 bases in between. The CDR3 DNA follows: TGTGCCAGCAGCTCTCGGGCTGCAAAACTGTTTTTT. Its translation: CASSSRAAKLFF.

The chain couples TRBV3-1 (or the pseudogene TRBV3-2) to TRBJ1-1; D might be TRBD1 (6 bases). The CDR3 covers 12 residues. Germline V gives CDR1 LGHDT, CDR2 YNNKEL (reference sequence). Trimming cost V 9 bases and J 5 bases, with 13 bases left between them. In DNA form, the CDR3 reads TGTGCCAGTAGAAACAGGGATACTGAAGCTTTCTTT. Translated, it gives CASRNRDTEAFF.

There are a few counts of this clone. The chain is built from TRBV10-3 and TRBJ2-2; TRBD2 might be the D (6 bases). V lost 4 bases, J lost 0 bases, and 15 bases lay in between. CDR1 is ENHRY and CDR2 is SYGVKD in the germline V gene. This CDR3 is 17 amino acids long. The CDR3 sequence is CAISGSLAQANTGELFF. The CDR3 bases are TGTGCCATCAGTGGGTCGCTAGCGCAAGCGAACACCGGGGAGCTGTTTTTT.

This clone was counted between two and nine times. The genes are TRBV18 and TRBJ1-4; TRBD1 matches at 12 bases. This CDR3 is built from 14 residues. The germline CDR1 and CDR2 sequences are KGHSH and LQKENI. V shed 8 bases and J 8 bases; nucleotides not matched to a gene: 6. The CDR3 DNA is TGTGCCAGCGGACCCGGGACAGGGGGCGAAAAACTGTTTTTT. Its translation: CASGPGTGGEKLFF. The variable domain in full, completed from reference TRBV18 and TRBJ1-4, reads NAGVMQNPRHLVRRRGQEARLRCSPMKGHSHVYWYRQLPEEGLKFMVYLQKENIIDESGMPKERFSAEFPKEGPSILRIQQVVRGDSAAYFCASGPGTGGEKLFFGSGTQLSVL.

The rearrangement uses TRBV13 and TRBJ2-7; D uncertain. Germline loops: CDR1 PRHDT, CDR2 FYEKMQ (reference sequence). This CDR3 contains 14 residues. Trimming pared 4 bases from V and 0 bases from J, leaving 10 bases between. The CDR3 loop is CASSSRRSSYEQYF. In DNA, the CDR3 is TGTGCCAGCAGCTCTCGCAGGAGCTCCTACGAGCAGTACTTC.

This clone showed up just a few times. The chain couples TRBV7-3 to TRBJ2-1; 8 bases agree with TRBD2. The germline V gene encodes CDR1 SGHTA and CDR2 FQGTGA. The J segment lost 9 bases and the V segment lost 2 bases, leaving 6 bases of the junction unmatched. CDR3 size: 14 residues. This chain's CDR3 is CASSLRGGVGEQFF. CDR3 nucleotides: TGTGCCAGCAGCTTACGGGGGGGGGTTGGTGAGCAGTTCTTC.

J is TRBJ2-1 and V is TRBV7-9; tentatively, D is TRBD2 (5 bases). This CDR3 region has 15 residues. Looked up from germline, CDR1 is SEHNR and CDR2 is FQNEAQ (reference sequence). V lost 5 bases to trimming and J lost 8 bases, with 19 bases between them. The CDR3 coding sequence is TGTGCCAGCAGCCTTAGGCGGGTCGGGTCTGATGAGCAGTTCTTC. Its protein is CASSLRRVGSDEQFF.

The chain uses TRBV2 and TRBJ1-1; D possibly corresponds to TRBD1 (5 bases). CDR3 size: 14 residues. The germline V gene has CDR1 SNHLY and CDR2 FYNNEI. The V and J ends lost 4 bases and 3 bases respectively, with 12 bases between them. The CDR3 nucleotides are TGTGCCAGCAGTGGGCCGGGAGGGGACACTGAAGCTTTCTTT. Protein: CASSGPGGDTEAFF.

The J gene is TRBJ1-1, the V gene TRBV9; the D gene is possibly TRBD1 (6 bases). V was shortened by 1 base and J by 0 bases, with 10 bases between the two germline ends. The CDR3 runs to 15 residues. Germline CDR1 reads SGDLS; CDR2 reads YYNGEE. CDR3 bases: TGTGCCAGCAGCGTAACCGGGACACTGAACACTGAAGCTTTCTTT. It is translated as CASSVTGTLNTEAFF.

The chain is built from TRBV5-1 and TRBJ2-7, with D perhaps given as TRBD1 or TRBD2 (5 bases each). V dropped 0 bases and J dropped 2 bases, with 15 bases sitting between them. CDR1 SGHRS and CDR2 YFSETQ come from the germline V gene. This CDR3 is built from 16 residues. The CDR3 sequence: CASSLVPGRITYEQYF. For the CDR3, the DNA is TGCGCCAGCAGCTTGGTTCCGGGACGGATAACCTACGAGCAGTACTTC.

The V gene is TRBV7-3, the J gene TRBJ2-3, with TRBD2 matching 13 bases. CDR1 and CDR2 from the germline V gene are SGHTA and FQGTGA. J gave up 9 bases and V 5 bases, and 2 bases lay outside the gene matches. The CDR3 is made up of 13 amino acids. CDR3 sequence reads: CASSQGLAGTQYF. In nucleotides, the CDR3 is TGTGCCAGCAGCCAGGGACTAGCGGGGACGCAGTATTTT.

The rearrangement uses TRBV4-3 and TRBJ2-3; 9 nucleotides align to TRBD2. This CDR3 is built from 17 residues. Germline V gene sequence: CDR1 LGHNA, CDR2 YSLEER. With 2 bases clipped from V and 4 bases from J, the junction kept 10 bases outside the gene matches. The CDR3 DNA sequence: TGCGCCAGCAGCCAATATTCCGGGACTAGCTATCCAGATACGCAGTATTTT. Translation: CASSQYSGTSYPDTQYF.

The rearrangement links TRBV16 to TRBJ1-1; 8 positions agree with TRBD1. The CDR3 has 13 residues. V gave up 5 bases and J gave up 3 bases; unmatched junction bases: 2. In germline, CDR1 is KGHSY, CDR2 FQNENV. DNA of the CDR3: TGTGCCAGCAGCGAGGACAGGGACACTGAAGCTTTCTTT. As protein: CASSEDRDTEAFF.

This clone was detected once. V and J are TRBV5-4 and TRBJ2-2; D gene ambiguous. Germline values: CDR1 SGHNT, CDR2 YYREEE (reference sequence). This CDR3 comprises 15 residues. Deletions cut 0 bases from V and 6 bases from J, with 12 bases between. The CDR3 spells CASSLEARGAGELFF. In DNA form, the CDR3 reads TGTGCCAGCAGCTTGGAGGCGCGAGGCGCCGGGGAGCTGTTTTTT.